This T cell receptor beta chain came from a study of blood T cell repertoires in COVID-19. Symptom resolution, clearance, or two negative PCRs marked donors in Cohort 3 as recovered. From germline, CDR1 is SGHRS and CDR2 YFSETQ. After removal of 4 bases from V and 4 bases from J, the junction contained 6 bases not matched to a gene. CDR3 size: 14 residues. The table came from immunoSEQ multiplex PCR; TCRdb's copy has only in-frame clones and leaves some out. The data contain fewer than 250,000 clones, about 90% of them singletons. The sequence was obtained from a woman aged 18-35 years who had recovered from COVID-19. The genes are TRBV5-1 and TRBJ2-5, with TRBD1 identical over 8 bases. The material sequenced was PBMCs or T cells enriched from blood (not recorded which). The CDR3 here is CASSATGGGETQYF. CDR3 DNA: TGCGCCAGCAGCGCAACAGGGGGAGGAGAGACCCAGTACTTC.